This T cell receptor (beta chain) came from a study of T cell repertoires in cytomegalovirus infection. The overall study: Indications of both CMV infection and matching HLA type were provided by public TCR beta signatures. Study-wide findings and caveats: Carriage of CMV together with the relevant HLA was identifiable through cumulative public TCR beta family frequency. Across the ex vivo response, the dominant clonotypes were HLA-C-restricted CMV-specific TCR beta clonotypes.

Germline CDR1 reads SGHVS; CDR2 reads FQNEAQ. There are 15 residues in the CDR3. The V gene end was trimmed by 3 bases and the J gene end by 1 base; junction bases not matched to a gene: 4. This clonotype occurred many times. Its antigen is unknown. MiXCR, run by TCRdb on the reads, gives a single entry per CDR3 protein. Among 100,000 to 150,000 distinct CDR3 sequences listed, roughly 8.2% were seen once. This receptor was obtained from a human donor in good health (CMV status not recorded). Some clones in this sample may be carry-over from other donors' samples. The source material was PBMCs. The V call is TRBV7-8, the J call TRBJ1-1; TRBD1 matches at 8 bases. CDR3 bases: TGTGCCAGCAGCTTTGCTGACAGGGGGAACACTGAAGCTTTCTTT. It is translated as CASSFADRGNTEAFF.